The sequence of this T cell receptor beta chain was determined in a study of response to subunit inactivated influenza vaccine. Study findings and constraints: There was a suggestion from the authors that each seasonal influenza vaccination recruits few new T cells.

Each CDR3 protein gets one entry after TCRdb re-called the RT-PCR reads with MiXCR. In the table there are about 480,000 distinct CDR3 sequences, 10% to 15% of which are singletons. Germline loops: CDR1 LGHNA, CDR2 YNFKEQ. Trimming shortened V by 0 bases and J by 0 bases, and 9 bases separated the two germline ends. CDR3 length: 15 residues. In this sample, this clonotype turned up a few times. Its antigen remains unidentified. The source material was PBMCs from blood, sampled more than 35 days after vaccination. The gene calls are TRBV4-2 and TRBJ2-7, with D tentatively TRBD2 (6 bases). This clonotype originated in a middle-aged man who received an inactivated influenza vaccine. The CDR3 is CASSQEPGDSYEQYF. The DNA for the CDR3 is TGTGCCAGCAGCCAAGAGCCGGGGGACTCCTACGAGCAGTACTTC.